The 21 T cell receptor beta chains below come from one sample, sequenced in a study of synovial regulatory T cells in juvenile arthritis. Using immunoSEQ multiplex PCR, the repertoire was profiled, and TCRdb retains in-frame clones only, with some absent. The ten top clones account for approximately 2%, within a sample of about 9,600 clones. The sample consisted of Treg cells from blood. Subset indicated: remaining (HLA-DR-negative) circulating blood Treg cells. The receptors were gathered from a donor between 2 and 35 years old with juvenile idiopathic arthritis.

This clone is classed as medium-sized by frequency. The CDR3 is CATQRDGAVSGNTIYF. The gene calls are TRBV18 and TRBJ1-3. Germline CDR1 is KGHSH and CDR2 is LQKENI. This CDR3 comprises 16 residues. The protein alone is recorded here.

The CDR3 here is CASSLGLAGEQFF. This rearrangement joins TRBV7-2 to TRBJ2-1; the D gene TCRdb calls, TRBD2, cannot be checked with no DNA. Germline V gives CDR1 SGHTA, CDR2 FQGNSA. The CDR3 sequence is 13 residues long. DNA for this receptor is not on file.

This sequence joins TRBV10-2 and TRBJ1-2; TCRdb indicates TRBD1, and absent DNA this call remains unverified. This CDR3 is built from 14 residues. DNA for this receptor is not on file. The germline gives CDR1 WSHSY, CDR2 SAAADI. The CDR3 loop reads CASLGQGAVEGYTF.

The chain recombines TRBV7-6 with TRBJ2-3. Germline values: CDR1 SGHVS, CDR2 FNYEAQ. The CDR3 runs to 11 residues. DNA was not recorded. The CDR3: CASSFTDTQYF.

This chain connects TRBV18 to TRBJ2-5; TCRdb reports TRBD1, a call that lacks DNA to check it against. The CDR3 covers 13 residues. No coding sequence is recorded. The germline V gene encodes CDR1 KGHSH and CDR2 LQKENI. The CDR3 loop is CASSPWHQETQYF.

The CDR3 loop reads CASSAELAGGPEQYF. The V call is TRBV2, the J call TRBJ2-7; TCRdb indicates TRBD2, and absent DNA this call remains unverified. This CDR3 contains 15 residues. The DNA sequence is not available. Germline V CDR1 and CDR2: SNHLY, FYNNEI.

This rearrangement joins TRBV11-2 to TRBJ2-7. Germline values: CDR1 SGHAT, CDR2 FQNNGV. This CDR3 region has 16 residues. No DNA was logged. The CDR3 sequence: CASSLDLYAVFGEQYF.

V gene TRBV5-5 combines with J gene TRBJ1-2. Germline loops: CDR1 SGHKS, CDR2 YYEKEE (reference sequence). This CDR3 has 15 amino acids. No DNA sequence was recorded. CDR3 region: CASSLYLRTNYGYTF. The full variable domain, its missing parts supplied by reference TRBV5-5 and TRBJ1-2, is DAGVTQSPTHLIKTRGQQVTLRCSPISGHKSVSWYQQVLGQGPQFIFQYYEKEERGRGNFPDRFSARQFPNYSSELNVNALLLGDSALYLCASSLYLRTNYGYTFGSGTRLTVV.

This chain uses TRBV4-3 with TRBJ2-1; there is no DNA to check the TCRdb D call of TRBD2. Germline CDR1 is LGHNA and CDR2 is YSLEER. The CDR3 length is 14 residues. The DNA sequence is not available. The CDR3 region is CASSQATGLVEQFF.

J is TRBJ2-7 and V is TRBV9; lacking DNA, the TRBD2 call made by TCRdb goes unchecked. This CDR3 has 14 amino acids. The record lacks a DNA sequence. Germline V lookup: CDR1 SGDLS, CDR2 YYNGEE. CDR3 loop: CASSVAGLADEQYF.

The CDR3 spells CASGRGSGETQYF. The chain recombines TRBV11-2 with TRBJ2-5. In germline, CDR1 is SGHAT, CDR2 FQNNGV. The CDR3 consists of 13 residues. No DNA is listed. Filled out from reference TRBV11-2 and TRBJ2-5, the complete variable domain reads EAGVAQSPRYKIIEKRQSVAFWCNPISGHATLYWYQQILGQGPKLLIQFQNNGVVDDSQLPKDRFSAERLKGVDSTLKIQPAKLEDSAVYLCASGRGSGETQYFGPGTRLLVL.

This chain connects TRBV30 to TRBJ1-6; TCRdb gives TRBD1 as the D gene, but with no DNA this cannot be confirmed. The germline gives CDR1 GTSNPN, CDR2 SVGIG (reference sequence). CDR3 length: 15 residues. There is no recorded DNA. The CDR3 spells CAWSARGQGFSPLHF.

This chain links TRBV7-2 with TRBJ2-5; TCRdb returns TRBD1, unconfirmable since there is no DNA. Per the germline V gene, CDR1 is SGHTA and CDR2 is FQGNSA. This CDR3 region has 14 residues. Nucleotide data are not available. CDR3: CASSSGQKQETQYF. Looking up the rest from reference TRBV7-2 and TRBJ2-5 gives the full variable domain: GAGVSQSPSNKVTEKGKDVELRCDPISGHTALYWYRQSLGQGLEFLIYFQGNSAPDKSGLPSDRFSAERTGGSVSTLTIQRTQQEDSAVYLCASSSGQKQETQYFGPGTRLLVL.

This chain joins TRBV19 and TRBJ2-5; absent DNA, TCRdb's TRBD2 call cannot be checked. The CDR3 covers 12 residues. No DNA is recorded. Germline CDR1 LNHDA, CDR2 SQIVND (reference sequence). The CDR3 reads CASRPGMGNLNF.

This clone is medium-sized by frequency. V usage is TRBV18 and J usage is TRBJ1-3; checking the TCRdb D call of TRBD1 is not possible without DNA. This CDR3 has 19 residues. The protein alone is recorded here. Looked up from germline, CDR1 is KGHSH and CDR2 is LQKENI. The CDR3 sequence: CASSRTGTGIPRSGNTIYF.

This chain uses TRBV9 with TRBJ2-1; the D call from TCRdb, TRBD1, cannot be confirmed without DNA. Germline V lookup: CDR1 SGDLS, CDR2 YYNGEE. The CDR3 is 14 amino acids. The DNA is not on file. The CDR3: CASSVGAIYNEQFF.

The chain is built from TRBV19 and TRBJ2-1; the TRBD2 assignment by TCRdb is unverifiable without DNA. This CDR3 has 15 amino acids. No nucleotide data were recorded. Germline V lookup: CDR1 LNHDA, CDR2 SQIVND (reference sequence). The CDR3 is CASSIEAATYNEQFF.

The CDR3 sequence is CASSPTLGGETQYF. The V and J genes are TRBV18 and TRBJ2-5; checking the TCRdb D call of TRBD1 is not possible without DNA. This CDR3 contains 14 residues. No DNA is recorded. Germline V CDR1 and CDR2: KGHSH, LQKENI.

J is TRBJ1-1 and V is TRBV29-1; without DNA, the TCRdb call of TRBD1 cannot be checked. This CDR3 has 13 amino acids. The entry carries no DNA sequence. Germline V gene data show CDR1 as SQVTM and CDR2 as ANQGSEA. The CDR3: CSVEEPGHYEAFF.

This chain connects TRBV7-2 to TRBJ1-5. This CDR3 spans 18 amino acids. DNA is not recorded here. The germline gives CDR1 SGHTA, CDR2 FQGNSA. CDR3 amino acids: CASSFQGGSTYSNQPQHF.

This clone shows up as medium-sized by frequency. The CDR3 protein is CASSKGRGTEAFF. The chain uses TRBV19 and TRBJ1-1. Looked up from germline, CDR1 is LNHDA and CDR2 is SQIVND (reference sequence). The CDR3 is 13 amino acids. No nucleotide data were recorded. The full variable domain, rest sourced from reference TRBV19 and TRBJ1-1, is DGGITQSPKYLFRKEGQNVTLSCEQNLNHDAMYWYRQDPGQGLRLIYYSQIVNDFQKGDIAEGYSVSREKKESFPLTVTSAQKNPTAFYLCASSKGRGTEAFFGQGTRLTVV.